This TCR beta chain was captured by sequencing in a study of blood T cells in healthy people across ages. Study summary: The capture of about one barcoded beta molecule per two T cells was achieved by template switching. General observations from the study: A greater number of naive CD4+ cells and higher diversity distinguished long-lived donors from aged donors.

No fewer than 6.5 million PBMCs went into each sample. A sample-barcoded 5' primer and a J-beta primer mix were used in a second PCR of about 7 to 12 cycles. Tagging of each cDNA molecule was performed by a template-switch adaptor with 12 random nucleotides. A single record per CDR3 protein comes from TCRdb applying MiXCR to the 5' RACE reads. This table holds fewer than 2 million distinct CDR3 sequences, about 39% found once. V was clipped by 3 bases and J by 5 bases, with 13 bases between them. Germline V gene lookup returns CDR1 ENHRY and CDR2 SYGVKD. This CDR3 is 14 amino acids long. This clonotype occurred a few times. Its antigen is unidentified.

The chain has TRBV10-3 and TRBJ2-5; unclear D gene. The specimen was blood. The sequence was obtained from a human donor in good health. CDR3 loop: CAISDGGRLETQYF. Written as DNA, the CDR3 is TGTGCCATCAGTGATGGCGGCCGCCTCGAGACCCAGTACTTC.